This T cell receptor (beta chain) is from a study of OX40 agonist ivuxolimab in advanced cancers. Study at large: Three individuals attained partial responses, comprising one hepatocellular carcinoma case and two cutaneous melanoma cases.

Some clones are missing from TCRdb's copy, which holds only in-frame ones; the method was immunoSEQ multiplex PCR. Of around 99,000 clones listed, 85% to 90% are singletons. Findings and limits, study-wide: Averaging showed that CD8+ T cells had more expanded clones than CD4+ did.

This CDR3 region has 12 residues. Per germline, CDR1 SGHRS and CDR2 YFSETQ. Between the trimmed V and J ends, which lost 4 bases and 8 bases, there was a span of 12 bases. With regard to this clone: No antigen is known for it.

This sequence originates from an adult with an advanced solid tumor such as melanoma, head and neck, liver or kidney cancer. This chain joins TRBV5-1 and TRBJ1-2; no firm D call. Sequenced material: CD4+ or CD8+ T cells sorted from blood, taken in a trial of the OX40 agonist ivuxolimab. CDR3 residues: CASSPFSEGYTF. CDR3 nucleotide sequence: TGCGCCAGCAGCCCCTTTTCGGAGGGCTACACCTTC.